The present T cell receptor (beta chain) was sequenced within a study of early T cells in non-severe SARS-CoV-2 infection. About the research overall: Sequencing of unsorted whole blood was done on bulk RNA, leaving chains unpaired.

About this clonotype itself: What it binds is not known.

Individual cDNA molecules were tagged with unique molecular identifiers, the study reported. TCRdb re-analysed the 5' RACE reads in MiXCR, keeping a single row per CDR3 protein. The table has about 55,000 distinct CDR3 sequences, under 15% seen once. Per the germline V gene, CDR1 is KGHSH and CDR2 is LQKENI. V was pared by 4 bases and J by 3 bases, with 11 bases of the junction left unmatched. This CDR3 has 16 residues. Notes on the study in general: Matching results from VDJdb favored anti-spike CD8 responses, leaving private and CD4 specificities undetected.

This clonotype was obtained from an adult who was a healthcare worker with PCR-confirmed SARS-CoV-2 infection or an uninfected control (not recorded which). The rearrangement links TRBV18 to TRBJ2-7, with 8 positions matching TRBD1. The input for sequencing was whole blood, taken at baseline. CDR3 bases: TGTGCCAGCTCACTATGGACAGGGCGAACCTTCTACGAGCAGTACTTC. Residues: CASSLWTGRTFYEQYF.